This TCR beta chain was identified during a study of post-analysis software for immune sequencing data. Notes on the study in general: Co-batched samples clustered tightly together by F measure. There was significantly lower normalized Chao1 diversity in multiple sclerosis patients than in controls. In patients, 4 to 6 TRBV segments were more frequent than in controls, with TRBV5-6, TRBV5-1 and TRBV20-1 among them.

Libraries were made from TCR beta cDNA, and they carried unique molecular identifiers. TCRdb re-called the PCR reads with MiXCR, one entry per CDR3 protein. The data contain around 400,000 distinct CDR3 sequences, around a third of them seen just once; the ten biggest clones take up roughly 12%. This clonotype was observed a handful of times. The target antigen is unknown. The CDR3 is made up of 15 amino acids. CDR1 and CDR2 (germline): DFQATT, SNEGSKA (reference sequence). V gave up 1 base and J gave up 0 bases, with 13 bases separating them. The TCR originated in a girl aged 10 to 17 with multiple sclerosis. The sequenced sample was blood. V gene TRBV20-1 combines with J gene TRBJ2-7; D is uncertain. CDR3 amino acids: CSARVGVTGSYEQYF. The CDR3 nucleotides read TGCAGTGCTAGAGTTGGTGTGACTGGCTCCTACGAGCAGTACTTC.